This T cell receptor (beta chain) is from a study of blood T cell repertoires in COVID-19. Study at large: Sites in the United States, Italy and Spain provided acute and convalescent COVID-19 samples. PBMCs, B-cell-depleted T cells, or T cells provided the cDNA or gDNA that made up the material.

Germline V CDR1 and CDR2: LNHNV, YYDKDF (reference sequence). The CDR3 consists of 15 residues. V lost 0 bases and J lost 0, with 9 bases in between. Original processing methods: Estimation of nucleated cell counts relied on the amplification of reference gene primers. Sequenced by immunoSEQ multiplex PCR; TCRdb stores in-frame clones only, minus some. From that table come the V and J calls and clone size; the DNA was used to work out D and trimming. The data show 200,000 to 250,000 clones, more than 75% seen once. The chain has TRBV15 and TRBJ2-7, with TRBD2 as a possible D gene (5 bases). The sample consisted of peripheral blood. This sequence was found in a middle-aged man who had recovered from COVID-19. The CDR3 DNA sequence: TGTGCCACCAGCAGAGAAGGCGGGTCCTCCTACGAGCAGTACTTC. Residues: CATSREGGSSYEQYF.